The TCR beta chain under discussion was sequenced for a study of shared clonotypes between healthy human individuals. Profiling relied on immunoSEQ multiplex PCR, and the TCRdb table lists in-frame clones only, not all of them. The data show about 2 million clones, with approximately 95% seen just once and 0.85% to 1.2% held by the top ten. Naive-designated CD8 cells lacked CD45RO, were positively enriched for CCR7, and omitted terminally differentiated effector memory CD45RA+ cells. Donors were healthy HIV-negative adults without recent acute infections or vaccinations. A remark on this clone: Other DNA variants within this sample encode the same CDR3.

The CDR3 runs 15 residues. CDR1 SGDLS and CDR2 YYNGEE come from the germline V gene. V was clipped by 3 bases and J by 3 bases; unmatched bases: 8. The sequencing sample was made of naive CD8+ T cells sorted from blood. The origin of this receptor is a man aged 18 to 29 in good health. The chain is built from TRBV9 and TRBJ2-7, with TRBD1 matching 8 bases. The CDR3 DNA reads TGTGCCAGCAGCGCCGGGACAGGTCCCTTCTACGAGCAGTACTTC. The encoded protein is CASSAGTGPFYEQYF.